This TCR beta chain was identified during a study of cytomegalovirus exposure and HLA in healthy donors (dated by TCRdb to 2016 to 2017). For the wider study: According to an earlier analysis of a few hundred of the donors, about 180 million T cells yielded 117 million unique TCR beta sequences and around 300 Gb of sequence data. The study was designed to test whether signatures of past pathogen exposure could be identified by cataloging public T cell receptors. Alongside the repertoire data, information on donor age, sex, ethnicity and CMV serostatus was compiled. An earlier analysis of 587 of the donors applied high-throughput TCR beta sequencing to assess whether each TCR beta V gene segment acted as functional or pseudogenic. A separate validation cohort of roughly 130 different subjects was used in addition to the 666-subject first cohort. Class I and class II HLA loci were covered by the typing at four-digit resolution. Of the approximately 400 genotyped donors, 65% to 90% fell in the genetic ancestry cluster associated with self-reported Caucasian donors. About five DR-DQ haplotypes were treated as single units for association and clustering because of strong linkage in the cohort. In the later analysis, no new phenotypic data were used to find candidate immune exposures; instead, reliance was placed on TCR beta sequences and their occurrence across donors. To study patterns of TCR occurrence, a later analysis re-analyzed previously published TCR beta repertoires from 500 to 850 donors and added high-resolution HLA genotyping. The T cell repertoires of under 700 subjects were profiled by immunosequencing and related to cytomegalovirus serostatus. The number of donors typed differed by locus, with roughly 629-640 for A, B, C, DRB1 and DQB1, around 500 for DQA1, nearly 610 for DPA1, and some 470 for DPB1. On average, around 200,000 unique TCR beta nucleotide sequences were sequenced per donor among 398 genotyped donors of the cohort, with 15% to 20% of those sequences being non-productive. A later genetic analysis used genome-wide SNP genotypes for 398 of the 666 donors, treating that subset as a discovery cohort. All discovery cohort repertoires had been generated on a single sequencing platform. An early release that covered more than 550 HLA-typed donors contained approximately 300 gigabases of sequencing data and 75 million to 100 million unique TCR sequences. To predict cytomegalovirus infection status, the study brought together high-throughput TCR immunosequencing, statistical association of individual TCRs with disease status, and machine learning.

V loses 2 bases of germline sequence and J loses 6 bases, and the interval between the two ends is 24 bases. CDR1 and CDR2, looked up from the germline V gene, are MDHEN and SYDVKM. The CDR3, cysteine through phenylalanine, is 18 amino acids long. The kept DNA is CDR3 alone, 54 bases in frame from the first base. The full study reports these points: HLA typing was unavailable for some donors at each locus, so association tests used only the typed subset. Roughly uniform sequencing depth across donors was assumed in presence/absence analyses, although this assumption may not hold. According to a later analysis, parvovirus B19, influenza, CMV and Epstein-Barr virus appeared linked to several top co-occurrence clusters. A cluster of highly shared sequence variants was judged likely to represent a technical artifact of the sequencing pipeline. In this cohort, only TCR beta chains were sequenced, and detectable features were limited by the absence of alpha or paired-chain data. A few of the identified cytomegalovirus-associated TCR beta chains were confirmed in vitro to be specific for cytomegalovirus antigens. The only immune exposure information available for the cohort was CMV serostatus. According to the authors, the approach could potentially be generalized to other disease states and immunological phenotypes. Some IMGT-functional V segments, including TRBV6-2 and TRBV6-3, could not be distinguished by the 87-base-pair reads and were therefore excluded. When HLA alleles, especially DR and DQ, strongly co-occurred, attributing TCR associations to individual alleles was difficult. According to a later genetic analysis, donors in an Asian-associated ancestry cluster had fewer N-insertions in productive TCRs than the roughly 700-donor mean. Because counts were too low, 15 to 20 rarely observed V segments, including chromosome 9 orphons, were excluded from the earlier analysis of under 650 of the donors. Correlated functional status among segregating V segments might be attributable to linkage disequilibrium, but an unknown experimental factor could not be ruled out. An earlier analysis of approximately 570 of the donors showed that most TCR beta V segments appeared in productive rearrangements either about 87% or about 30% of the time, which broadly matched IMGT annotations. According to a later analysis, TCR association rates differed among HLA loci, with DRB1 alleles showing the most associated TCRs and HLA-C alleles showing the fewest. In a later analysis, most CMV-associated TCR beta chains were found to appear HLA-restricted, with HLA associations seemingly driven largely by CMV exposure. A later genetic analysis associated a missense DCLRE1C variant with V-gene and J-gene trimming of TCR beta chains, and an independent cohort replicated the association. The study gave a list of more than 150 TCR beta chains associated with cytomegalovirus. In a later analysis, HLA-associated TCR beta chains showed more clonal expansion and lower generation probabilities than non-associated chains that were equally common. Most TCR sequences were observed very rarely across donors, whereas some public TCRs were present in many individuals. A further reported finding was that TCR beta sequences accurately predicted the HLA-A and HLA-B alleles for most subjects in the first cohort. The classifier was reported to diagnose cytomegalovirus status with high specificity and sensitivity in both the original and validation cohorts. A later analysis associated 15,000 or so TCR beta sequences with specific HLA alleles at a false discovery rate of 0.05.

The cohort was made up of several hundred healthy bone marrow donors. At the time of sampling, every cohort member was nominally healthy, though immune exposures that went unrecorded were likely present. The donor was CMV seronegative and was included in the group of several hundred seronegative cohort members. A peripheral blood sample was provided by each donor, and peripheral blood mononuclear cells were used for TCR beta sequencing. The Qiagen DNeasy Blood Extraction Kit was used to extract genomic DNA from the blood cell samples. The library was built by means of the immunoSEQ multiplex PCR assay. A mixture of 60 forward primers for TCR Vbeta segments and 13 reverse primers for TCR Jbeta segments was used in the multiplex PCR. The CDR3 region of rearranged TCR beta genes was amplified from genomic DNA with a multiplex PCR assay. The amplified TCR beta libraries were sequenced on the Illumina HiSeq System as 87-base-pair reads. Under the source paper's analysis protocol: In a later analysis, roughly 80 million unique TCR beta chains were counted across the approximately 640 repertoires, and about 10 million of these chains were shared by at least two donors. Raw reads were error-corrected and collapsed into unique sequences by a nearest-neighbor algorithm in which closely related sequences were merged to remove PCR and sequencing errors. Alignment of CDR3 sequences to IMGT reference sequences was used to assign V, D and J gene segments. For a sequence to be retained, a match of at least six nucleotides to both a V gene segment and a J gene segment was required. A rearrangement was called productive if the CDR3 had no stop codons and remained in frame with V and J, and every other rearrangement was called non-productive. Following IMGT convention, CDR3 was defined as the stretch from the second conserved V-encoded cysteine to the conserved J-encoded phenylalanine. In an earlier analysis of approximately 500 of the donors, sequences lacking an unambiguous match to a single V gene segment were excluded. An earlier analysis of 500 to 700 of the donors classified V segments as functional when productive rearrangements were above 56.7% and as segregating when the standard deviation between donors was above 5%. To diagnose cytomegalovirus status from the catalog of TCR beta chain sequences, a statistical classification framework was built. A later analysis assigned V and J genes by comparing TCR nucleotide sequences with IMGT/GENE-DB human TR gene sequences. In a later analysis, CDR3 sequences and most-parsimonious VDJ recombination scenarios were assigned using the TCRdist pipeline. A later analysis defined each TCR beta chain by its CDR3 amino acid sequence plus V-gene family, and excluded reads lacking a unique V-gene family. A later analysis removed over 500 highly shared, low-generation-probability nucleotide sequences to deal with suspected cross-contamination and a sequencing artifact. In a later analysis, a clonal expansion index for each public chain was calculated from normalized within-repertoire ranks of inferred template counts. Generation probabilities in a later analysis came from a VDJ recombination model fitted to out-of-frame rearrangements, and those results were checked against IGoR. Hypergeometric tests were used in a later analysis to score TCR-TCR, TCR-HLA and TCR-CMV co-occurrence, with a repertoire-size bias correction applied to the TCR pairs. In a later analysis, false discovery rates were estimated by permuting HLA or CMV assignments 20 times. In a later analysis, co-occurring TCRs were grouped using DBSCAN, and TCRdist sequence similarity was added for clustering within HLA-allele-positive subsets. Co-occurrence clustering excluded repertoires with fewer than 30,000 or more than 120,000 public chains, plus five with anomalous nucleotide sharing. This immuneACCESS table, as held by TCRdb, lists in-frame sequences with V and J called but not all clones. Of the missing ones, under half trace to an unresolved V gene in checked studies; the others have no known cause. V and J calls and clone size are as listed in that table; D and trimming were resolved from the DNA. The table for this sample lists 200,000 or so clones; approximately 78% of them were counted only once. The ten top clones hold roughly 0.73% of the sample.

A remark on this clone: No cognate antigen has been identified for it. Base qualities are missing; no much larger clone stands one base away.

This receptor was taken from a woman aged 18-29 years in good health and CMV-seronegative. The sequenced sample consisted of PBMCs. Recombination connected TRBV28 to TRBJ2-3; 6 matching bases give a weak D call of TRBD1. The CDR3 is CASSLRAGLAGDWDTQYF. The DNA sequence is given as TGTGCCAGCAGTTTAAGGGCTGGACTGGCAGGGGATTGGGATACGCAGTATTTT.